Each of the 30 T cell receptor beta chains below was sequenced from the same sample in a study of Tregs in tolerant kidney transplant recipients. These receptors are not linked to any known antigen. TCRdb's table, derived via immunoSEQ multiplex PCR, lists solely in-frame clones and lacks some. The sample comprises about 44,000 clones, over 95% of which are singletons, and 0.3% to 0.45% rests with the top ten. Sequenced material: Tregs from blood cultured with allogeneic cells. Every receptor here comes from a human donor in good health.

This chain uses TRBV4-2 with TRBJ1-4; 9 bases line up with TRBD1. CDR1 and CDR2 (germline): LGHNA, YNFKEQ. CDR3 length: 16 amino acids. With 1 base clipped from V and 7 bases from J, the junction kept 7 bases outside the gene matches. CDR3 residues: CASSQAGGTGPEKLFF. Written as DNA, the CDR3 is TGTGCCAGCAGCCAAGCGGGCGGGACAGGGCCTGAAAAACTGTTTTTT.

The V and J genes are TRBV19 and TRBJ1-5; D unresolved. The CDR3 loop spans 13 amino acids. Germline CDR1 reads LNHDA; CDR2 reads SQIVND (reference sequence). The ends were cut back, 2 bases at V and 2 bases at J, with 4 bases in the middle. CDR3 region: CASSIRGNQPQHF. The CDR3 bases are TGTGCCAGTAGTATACGGGGCAATCAGCCCCAGCATTTT.

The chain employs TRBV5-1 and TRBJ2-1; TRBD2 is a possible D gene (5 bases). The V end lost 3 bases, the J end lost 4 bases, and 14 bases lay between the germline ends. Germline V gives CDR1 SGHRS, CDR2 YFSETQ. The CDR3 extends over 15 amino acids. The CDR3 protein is CASSYEGAFYNEQFF. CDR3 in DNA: TGCGCCAGCAGCTATGAGGGAGCTTTTTACAATGAGCAGTTCTTC.

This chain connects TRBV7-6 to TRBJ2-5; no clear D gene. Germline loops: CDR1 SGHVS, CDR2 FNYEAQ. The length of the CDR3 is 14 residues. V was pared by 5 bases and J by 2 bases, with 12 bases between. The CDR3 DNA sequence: TGTGCCAGCAGCCGTGGTGGGCCTCAAGAGACCCAGTACTTC. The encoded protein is CASSRGGPQETQYF.

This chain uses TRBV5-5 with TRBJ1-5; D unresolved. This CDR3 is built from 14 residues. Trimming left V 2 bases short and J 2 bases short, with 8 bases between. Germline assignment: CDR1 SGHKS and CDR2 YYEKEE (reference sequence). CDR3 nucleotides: TGTGCCAGCAGCTTTTCCCCGCGCAATCAGCCCCAGCATTTT. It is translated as CASSFSPRNQPQHF. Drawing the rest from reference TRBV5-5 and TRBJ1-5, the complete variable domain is DAGVTQSPTHLIKTRGQQVTLRCSPISGHKSVSWYQQVLGQGPQFIFQYYEKEERGRGNFPDRFSARQFPNYSSELNVNALLLGDSALYLCASSFSPRNQPQHFGDGTRLSIL.

CDR3 loop: CASSRDRGKETQYF. CDR3 bases: TGTGCCAGCAGCCGGGACAGGGGTAAAGAGACCCAGTACTTC. The J gene is TRBJ2-5, the V gene TRBV4-2; the match to TRBD1 covers 10 bases. This CDR3 is 14 amino acids long. With V trimmed by 4 bases and J by 3 bases, 2 bases remained unmatched. The germline V gene has CDR1 LGHNA and CDR2 YNFKEQ.

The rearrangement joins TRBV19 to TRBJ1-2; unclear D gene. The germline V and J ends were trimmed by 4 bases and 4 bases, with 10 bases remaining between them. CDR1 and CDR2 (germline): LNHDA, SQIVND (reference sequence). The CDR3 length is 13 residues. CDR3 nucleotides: TGTGCCAGTAGTACCTCAGGAGTCTATGGCTACACCTTC. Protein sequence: CASSTSGVYGYTF.

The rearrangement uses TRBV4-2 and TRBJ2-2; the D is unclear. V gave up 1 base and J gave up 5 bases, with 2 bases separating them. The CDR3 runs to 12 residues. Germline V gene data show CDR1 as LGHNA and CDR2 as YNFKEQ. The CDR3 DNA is TGTGCCAGCAGCCAAGCTACCGGGGAGCTGTTTTTT. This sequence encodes CASSQATGELFF.

CDR3 in amino acids: CAIRGFPGTEAFF. CDR3 nucleotides: TGTGCCATCAGAGGGTTTCCGGGCACTGAAGCTTTCTTT. The V call is TRBV10-3, the J call TRBJ1-1; D not resolved. Germline V CDR1 and CDR2: ENHRY, SYGVKD. V lost 6 bases to trimming and J lost 4 bases, with 12 bases between them. The CDR3 is 13 residues long.

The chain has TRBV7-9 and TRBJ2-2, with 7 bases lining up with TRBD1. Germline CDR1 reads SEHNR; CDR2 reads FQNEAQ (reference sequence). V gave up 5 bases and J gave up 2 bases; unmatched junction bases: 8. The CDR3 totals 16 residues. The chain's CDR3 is CASSRLRGLNTGELFF. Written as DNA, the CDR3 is TGTGCCAGCAGCCGTTTAAGGGGGCTTAACACCGGGGAGCTGTTTTTT.

The CDR3 is CASARDREDGYTF. The CDR3 DNA is TGTGCCAGCGCCCGGGACAGGGAGGATGGCTACACCTTC. This chain uses TRBV6-1 with TRBJ1-2; 9 bases map to TRBD1. This CDR3 is 13 amino acids long. The junction had 7 bases not matched to a gene; V was cut back by 8 bases and J by 6 bases. Per germline, CDR1 MNHNS and CDR2 SASEGT.

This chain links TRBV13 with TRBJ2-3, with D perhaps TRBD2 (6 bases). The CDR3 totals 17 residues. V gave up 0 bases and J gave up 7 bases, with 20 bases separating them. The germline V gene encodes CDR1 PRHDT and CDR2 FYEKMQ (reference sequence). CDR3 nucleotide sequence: TGTGCCAGCAGCTTAGGACTCGGACGTGGCGGGGAAAATACGCAGTATTTT. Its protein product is CASSLGLGRGGENTQYF.

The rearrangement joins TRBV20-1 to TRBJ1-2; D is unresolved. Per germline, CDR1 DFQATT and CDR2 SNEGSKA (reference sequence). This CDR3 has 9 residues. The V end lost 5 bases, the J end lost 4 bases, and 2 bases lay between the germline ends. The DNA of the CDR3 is TGCAGTGCTCCCTATGGCTACACCTTC. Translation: CSAPYGYTF.

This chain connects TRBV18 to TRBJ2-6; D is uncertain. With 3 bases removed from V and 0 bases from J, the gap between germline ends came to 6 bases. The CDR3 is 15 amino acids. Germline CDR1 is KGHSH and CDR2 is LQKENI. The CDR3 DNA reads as TGTGCCAGCTCACCCCAGAACTCTGGGGCCAACGTCCTGACTTTC. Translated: CASSPQNSGANVLTF.

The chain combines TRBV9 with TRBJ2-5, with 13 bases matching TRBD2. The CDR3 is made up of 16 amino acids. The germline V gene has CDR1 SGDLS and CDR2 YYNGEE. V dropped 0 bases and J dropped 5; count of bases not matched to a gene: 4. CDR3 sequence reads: CASSVGGLAGVETQYF. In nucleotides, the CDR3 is TGTGCCAGCAGCGTAGGCGGACTAGCGGGGGTGGAGACCCAGTACTTC.

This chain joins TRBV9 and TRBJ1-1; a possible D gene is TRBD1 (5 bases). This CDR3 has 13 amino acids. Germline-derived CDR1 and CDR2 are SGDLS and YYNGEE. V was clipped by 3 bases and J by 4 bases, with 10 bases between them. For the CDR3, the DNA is TGTGCCAGCAGCGGGTGGGGGGGCACTGAAGCTTTCTTT. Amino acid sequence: CASSGWGGTEAFF.

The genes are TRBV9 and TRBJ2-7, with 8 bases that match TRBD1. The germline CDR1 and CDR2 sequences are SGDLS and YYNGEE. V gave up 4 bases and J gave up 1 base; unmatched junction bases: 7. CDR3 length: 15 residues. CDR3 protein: CASSPGTGHSYEQYF. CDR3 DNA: TGTGCCAGCAGCCCAGGGACAGGCCATTCCTACGAGCAGTACTTC.

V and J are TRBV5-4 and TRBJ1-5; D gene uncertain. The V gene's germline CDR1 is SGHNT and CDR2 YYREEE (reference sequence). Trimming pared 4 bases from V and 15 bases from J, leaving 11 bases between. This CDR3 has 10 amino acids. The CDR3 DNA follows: TGTGCCAGCAGCGCCGACACTACGCATTTT. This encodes CASSADTTHF.

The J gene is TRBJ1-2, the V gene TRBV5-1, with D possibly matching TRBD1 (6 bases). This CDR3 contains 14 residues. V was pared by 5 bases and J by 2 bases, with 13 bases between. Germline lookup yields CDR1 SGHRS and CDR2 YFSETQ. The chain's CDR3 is CASRGAGENYGYTF. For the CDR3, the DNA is TGCGCCAGCAGGGGCGCAGGGGAAAACTATGGCTACACCTTC.

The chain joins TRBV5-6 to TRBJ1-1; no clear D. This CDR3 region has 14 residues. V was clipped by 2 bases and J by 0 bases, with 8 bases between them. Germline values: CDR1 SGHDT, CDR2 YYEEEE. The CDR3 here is CASSFQRVNTEAFF. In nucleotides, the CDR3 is TGTGCCAGCAGCTTTCAGAGGGTGAACACTGAAGCTTTCTTT.

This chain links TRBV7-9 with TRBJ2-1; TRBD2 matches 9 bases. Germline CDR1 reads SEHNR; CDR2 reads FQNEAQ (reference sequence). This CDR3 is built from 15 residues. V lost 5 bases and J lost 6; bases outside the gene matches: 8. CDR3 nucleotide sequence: TGTGCCAGCAGCCAACTTCGACTAGCGGTCAATGAGCAGTTCTTC. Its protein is CASSQLRLAVNEQFF. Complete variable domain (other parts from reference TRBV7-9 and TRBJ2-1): DTGVSQNPRHKITKRGQNVTFRCDPISEHNRLYWYRQTLGQGPEFLTYFQNEAQLEKSRLLSDRFSAERPKGSFSTLEIQRTEQGDSAMYLCASSQLRLAVNEQFFGPGTRLTVL.

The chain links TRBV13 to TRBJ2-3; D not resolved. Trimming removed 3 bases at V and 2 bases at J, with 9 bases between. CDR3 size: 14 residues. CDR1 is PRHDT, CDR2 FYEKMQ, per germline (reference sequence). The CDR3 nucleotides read TGTGCCAGCAGCTTTGGCGGTTACACAGATACGCAGTATTTT. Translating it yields CASSFGGYTDTQYF. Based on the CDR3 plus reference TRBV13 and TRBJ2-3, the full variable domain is AAGVIQSPRHLIKEKRETATLKCYPIPRHDTVYWYQQGPGQDPQFLISFYEKMQSDKGSIPDRFSAQQFSDYHSELNMSSLELGDSALYFCASSFGGYTDTQYFGPGTRLTVL.

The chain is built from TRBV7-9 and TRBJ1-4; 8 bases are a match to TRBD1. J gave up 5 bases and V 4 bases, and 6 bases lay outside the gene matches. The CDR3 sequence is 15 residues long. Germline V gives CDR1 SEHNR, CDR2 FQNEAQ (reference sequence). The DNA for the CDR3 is TGTGCCAGCAGCTCTCGACAGGGGTTAAATGAAAAACTGTTTTTT. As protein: CASSSRQGLNEKLFF.

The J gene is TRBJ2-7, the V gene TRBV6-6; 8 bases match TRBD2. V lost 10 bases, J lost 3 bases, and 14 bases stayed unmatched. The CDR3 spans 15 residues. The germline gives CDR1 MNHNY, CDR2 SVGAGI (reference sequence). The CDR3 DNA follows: TGTGCCACCAGCCGGGGTGGCGGGAGGAACTACGAGCAGTACTTC. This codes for CATSRGGGRNYEQYF.

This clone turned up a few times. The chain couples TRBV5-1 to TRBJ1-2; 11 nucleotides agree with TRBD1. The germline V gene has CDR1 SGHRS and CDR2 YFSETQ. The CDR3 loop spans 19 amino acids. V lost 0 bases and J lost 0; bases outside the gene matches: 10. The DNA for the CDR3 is TGCGCCAGCAGCTTGGTAATTAAGGGACAGGGGGACGCTAACTATGGCTACACCTTC. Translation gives CASSLVIKGQGDANYGYTF.

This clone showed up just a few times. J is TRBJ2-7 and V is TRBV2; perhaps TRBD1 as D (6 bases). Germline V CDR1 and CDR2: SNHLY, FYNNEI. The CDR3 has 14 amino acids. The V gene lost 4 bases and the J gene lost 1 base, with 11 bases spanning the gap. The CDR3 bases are TGTGCCAGCAGTGTACCAGGGGTGTCCTACGAGCAGTACTTC. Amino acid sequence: CASSVPGVSYEQYF. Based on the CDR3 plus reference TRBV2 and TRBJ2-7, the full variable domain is EPEVTQTPSHQVTQMGQEVILRCVPISNHLYFYWYRQILGQKVEFLVSFYNNEISEKSEIFDDQFSVERPDGSNFTLKIRSTKLEDSAMYFCASSVPGVSYEQYFGPGTRLTVT.

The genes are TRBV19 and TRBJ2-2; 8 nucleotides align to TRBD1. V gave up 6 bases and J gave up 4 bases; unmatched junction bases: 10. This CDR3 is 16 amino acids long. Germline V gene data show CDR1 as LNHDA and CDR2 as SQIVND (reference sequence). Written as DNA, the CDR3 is TGTGCCAGTAGCCGAAGCCAGGGGGCGGCCACCGGGGAGCTGTTTTTT. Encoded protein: CASSRSQGAATGELFF.

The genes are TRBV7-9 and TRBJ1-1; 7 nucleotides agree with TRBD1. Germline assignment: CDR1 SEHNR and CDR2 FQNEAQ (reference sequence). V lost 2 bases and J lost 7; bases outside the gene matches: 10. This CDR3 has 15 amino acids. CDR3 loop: CASSLIVTTGVEAFF. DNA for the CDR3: TGTGCCAGCAGCTTAATAGTGACCACAGGGGTTGAAGCTTTCTTT. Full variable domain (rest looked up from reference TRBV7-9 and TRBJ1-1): DTGVSQNPRHKITKRGQNVTFRCDPISEHNRLYWYRQTLGQGPEFLTYFQNEAQLEKSRLLSDRFSAERPKGSFSTLEIQRTEQGDSAMYLCASSLIVTTGVEAFFGQGTRLTVV.

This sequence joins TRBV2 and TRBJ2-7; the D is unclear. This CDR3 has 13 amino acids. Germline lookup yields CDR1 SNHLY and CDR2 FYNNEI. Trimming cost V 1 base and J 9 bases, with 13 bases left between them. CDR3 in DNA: TGTGCCAGCAGTGAAGACTCTTTTCGGGCGCAGTACTTC. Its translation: CASSEDSFRAQYF.

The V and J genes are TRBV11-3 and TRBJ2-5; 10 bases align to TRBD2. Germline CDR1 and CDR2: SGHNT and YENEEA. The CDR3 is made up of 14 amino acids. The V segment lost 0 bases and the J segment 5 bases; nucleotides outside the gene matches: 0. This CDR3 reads CASSLEAGGETQYF. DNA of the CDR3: TGTGCCAGCAGCTTAGAAGCGGGGGGGGAGACCCAGTACTTC.